This entry describes one T cell receptor beta chain. These data originate in a study of blood T cell repertoires in COVID-19. Study details: Italy, Spain and the United States were the sources of the convalescent and acute COVID-19 samples. T cells, B-cell-depleted T cells, or PBMCs provided the cDNA or gDNA that served as material.

Study processing details: Reference gene primers were amplified, and this amplification served to estimate nucleated cell counts. Clones were sequenced by immunoSEQ multiplex PCR, and TCRdb holds only the in-frame ones, with some missing. For V, J and clone size, that table is used; D and trimming come from the DNA. The sample lists about 310,000 clones, around 90% occurring once. The germline V gene has CDR1 SEHNR and CDR2 FQNEAQ (reference sequence). The CDR3 runs 18 residues. V lost 1 base to trimming and J lost 3 bases, with 19 bases between them. The material sequenced was peripheral blood. The source of this sequence is a man in his fifties or sixties with active or convalescent COVID-19. The chain is built from TRBV7-9 and TRBJ1-5; weak D call: TRBD1 (5 bases). CDR3 protein: CASSLVGVGGILNQPQHF. The CDR3 DNA reads as TGTGCCAGCAGCTTAGTAGGGGTCGGGGGTATTCTCAATCAGCCCCAGCATTTT.